Listed here is a single TCR beta chain. The germline gives CDR1 SEHNR, CDR2 FQNEAQ (reference sequence). The germline V and J ends were trimmed by 5 bases and 1 base, with 8 bases remaining between them. The CDR3 is 13 amino acids. These data are taken from a study of blood T cell repertoires in COVID-19. The protocol was immunoSEQ multiplex PCR, while the TCRdb copy is restricted to in-frame clones and leaves out a portion. Among 200,000 to 250,000 clones listed, about 81% were seen once. Followed longitudinally, the Seattle patients had been enrolled during active infection. The clonotype comes from a woman between 65 and 79 years old with COVID-19, enrolled during active disease. The material sequenced was peripheral blood. The chain combines TRBV7-9 with TRBJ1-1, with a weak D call TRBD1 (5 bases). The CDR3 region is CASSPRGNTEAFF. The CDR3 nucleotides are TGTGCCAGCAGCCCTAGGGGGAACACTGAAGCTTTCTTT.